This is a list of T cell receptor beta chains from one sample in a study of T cell changes during pregnancy in multiple sclerosis. Method: immunoSEQ multiplex PCR; TCRdb's copy keeps in-frame clones and lacks some. The repertoire has over 100,000 clones, about 93% of them found once; the top ten carry 1.5%. Sample: peripheral blood, taken in the third trimester of pregnancy. Receptors originate from a female donor with multiple sclerosis, enrolled in a pregnancy study. Both conserved end residues are part of each CDR3. A D gene is named only where the DNA matches it firmly. Rows may omit the clone size; those that give it use once, few, many or a size class.

d_gene: NA
j_gene: TRBJ2-2
abundance: NA
v_gene: TRBV7-9
CDR3nt: TGTGCCAGCAGCTGGGCGCGGAACACCGGGGAGCTGTTTTTT
CDR3aa: CASSWARNTGELFF

d_gene: NA
j_gene: TRBJ2-7
abundance: NA
v_gene: TRBV7-6
CDR3nt: TGTGCCAGCAGCTTAGCGCCGTTAGGGGCTCAGACCTACGAGCAGTACTTC
CDR3aa: CASSLAPLGAQTYEQYF

d_gene: TRBD1
j_gene: TRBJ1-1
abundance: once
v_gene: TRBV19
CDR3nt: TGTGCCAGTAGCGGACAGGGGGAGACTGAAGCTTTCTTT
CDR3aa: CASSGQGETEAFF

d_gene: NA
j_gene: TRBJ1-5
abundance: NA
v_gene: TRBV18
CDR3nt: TGTGCCAGCTCACCCCCAAATCAGCCCCAGCATTTT
CDR3aa: CASSPPNQPQHF

d_gene: TRBD1
j_gene: TRBJ1-5
abundance: NA
v_gene: TRBV5-1
CDR3nt: TGCGCCAGCAGCTCTCGACAGGACTACAGGGGTCAGCCCCAGCATTTT
CDR3aa: CASSSRQDYRGQPQHF

d_gene: NA
j_gene: TRBJ2-1
abundance: NA
v_gene: TRBV10-1
CDR3nt: TGCGCCAGCTACGGGGAGGACTGTGAGCAGTTCTTC
CDR3aa: CASYGEDCEQFF

d_gene: NA
j_gene: TRBJ1-1
abundance: NA
v_gene: TRBV30
CDR3nt: TGTGCCTGGAGGTTTGGGGGGGGCCTTTTGAACACTGAAGCTTTCTTT
CDR3aa: CAWRFGGGLLNTEAFF

d_gene: TRBD1
j_gene: TRBJ2-7
abundance: NA
v_gene: TRBV27
CDR3nt: TGTGCCAGCAGTCCCCCCACACCACAGGGGGCCTACGAGCAGTACTTC
CDR3aa: CASSPPTPQGAYEQYF

d_gene: TRBD2
j_gene: TRBJ2-1
abundance: once
v_gene: TRBV30
CDR3nt: TGTGCGATAGCGGGATGGAATGAGCAGTTCTTC
CDR3aa: CAIAGWNEQFF

d_gene: NA
j_gene: TRBJ1-1
abundance: NA
v_gene: TRBV9
CDR3nt: TGTGCCAGCAGCCGGAGGGCCAGGGAGGAAGTGAACACTGAAGCTTTCTTT
CDR3aa: CASSRRAREEVNTEAFF

d_gene: NA
j_gene: TRBJ2-3
abundance: NA
v_gene: TRBV2
CDR3nt: TGTGCCAGCACCCGGGAAGCAACGGGGGATACGCAGTATTTT
CDR3aa: CASTREATGDTQYF

d_gene: TRBD1
j_gene: TRBJ1-2
abundance: NA
v_gene: TRBV19
CDR3nt: TGTGCCAGTAGCGGGACAGTTTCTAACTATGGCTACACCTTC
CDR3aa: CASSGTVSNYGYTF

d_gene: TRBD1
j_gene: TRBJ1-4
abundance: NA
v_gene: TRBV5-1
CDR3nt: TGCGCCAGCAGCTTGGAGGGGGCTAGTAGTGAAAAACTGTTTTTT
CDR3aa: CASSLEGASSEKLFF

d_gene: NA
j_gene: TRBJ2-2
abundance: NA
v_gene: TRBV6-1
CDR3nt: TGTGCCAGCCACGAGGCTCCGAACACCGGGGAGCTGTTTTTT
CDR3aa: CASHEAPNTGELFF

d_gene: TRBD1
j_gene: TRBJ2-7
abundance: NA
v_gene: TRBV5-5
CDR3nt: TGTGCCAGCAGCCCAGGACAGGGGGTCAACTACGAGCAGTACTTC
CDR3aa: CASSPGQGVNYEQYF

d_gene: NA
j_gene: TRBJ2-7
abundance: NA
v_gene: TRBV6-5
CDR3nt: TGTGCCAGCAGTCGACAGGCCCAGGGCTACGAGCAGTACTTC
CDR3aa: CASSRQAQGYEQYF

d_gene: NA
j_gene: TRBJ2-7
abundance: NA
v_gene: TRBV9
CDR3nt: TGTGCCAGCGGAGACAGGAGCTCCTACGAGCAGTACTTC
CDR3aa: CASGDRSSYEQYF

d_gene: NA
j_gene: TRBJ2-5
abundance: once
v_gene: TRBV7-3
CDR3nt: TGTGCCAGCAGCTTATCCCCGGCGGAAAAAGAGACCCAGTACTTC
CDR3aa: CASSLSPAEKETQYF

d_gene: TRBD1
j_gene: TRBJ1-2
abundance: NA
v_gene: TRBV2
CDR3nt: TGTGCCAGCAGTGACAGGGGGAGGTATGGCTACACCTTC
CDR3aa: CASSDRGRYGYTF

d_gene: TRBD2
j_gene: TRBJ2-7
abundance: NA
v_gene: TRBV4-2
CDR3nt: TGTGCCAGCAGCCAAGAAAGGGAGGGGCTTTCCTACGAGCAGTACTTC
CDR3aa: CASSQEREGLSYEQYF

d_gene: TRBD2
j_gene: TRBJ2-1
abundance: once
v_gene: TRBV27
CDR3nt: TGTGCCAGCAGTTTACTAGCGGGAAACAATGAGCAGTTCTTC
CDR3aa: CASSLLAGNNEQFF

d_gene: TRBD1
j_gene: TRBJ1-3
abundance: few
v_gene: TRBV9
CDR3nt: TGTGCCAGCAGCCCGACGGGACAGGCAAACACCATATATTTT
CDR3aa: CASSPTGQANTIYF

d_gene: NA
j_gene: TRBJ1-1
abundance: NA
v_gene: TRBV10-3
CDR3nt: TGTGCCATCAACTCGGGGAATTCGAACACTGAAGCTTTCTTT
CDR3aa: CAINSGNSNTEAFF

d_gene: NA
j_gene: TRBJ2-7
abundance: NA
v_gene: TRBV5-1
CDR3nt: TGCGCCAGCAAGGAGGGATCTTCTCACGAGCAGTACTTC
CDR3aa: CASKEGSSHEQYF

d_gene: TRBD1
j_gene: TRBJ1-4
abundance: NA
v_gene: TRBV7-6
CDR3nt: TGTGCCAGCAGCACCCGGACAGGGTTTGAAAAACTGTTTTTT
CDR3aa: CASSTRTGFEKLFF

d_gene: TRBD2
j_gene: TRBJ2-1
abundance: NA
v_gene: TRBV14
CDR3nt: TGTGCCAGCAGCCAACGCCCACTAGCGAGATCTAGCAATGAGCAGTTCTTC
CDR3aa: CASSQRPLARSSNEQFF

d_gene: NA
j_gene: TRBJ2-7
abundance: NA
v_gene: TRBV27
CDR3nt: TGTGCCAGCAGTCTTCTAGGACACTCCTACGAGCAGTACTTC
CDR3aa: CASSLLGHSYEQYF

d_gene: NA
j_gene: TRBJ1-2
abundance: NA
v_gene: TRBV5-1
CDR3nt: TGCGCCAGCAGCTCGGGGGACCAGGCGGGGGGCTACACCTTC
CDR3aa: CASSSGDQAGGYTF

d_gene: TRBD2
j_gene: TRBJ2-5
abundance: NA
v_gene: TRBV5-1
CDR3nt: TGCGCCAGCAGCCAGGGACTAGCGGTGCAAGAGACCCAGTACTTC
CDR3aa: CASSQGLAVQETQYF

d_gene: TRBD1
j_gene: TRBJ2-7
abundance: NA
v_gene: TRBV2
CDR3nt: TGTGCCAGCAGCAGACAGGGGGCTAACGAGCAGTACTTC
CDR3aa: CASSRQGANEQYF

d_gene: NA
j_gene: TRBJ1-4
abundance: once
v_gene: TRBV5-1
CDR3nt: TGCGCCAGCAGCCCCGGTCGGCTCGGAGACGAAAAACTGTTTTTT
CDR3aa: CASSPGRLGDEKLFF

d_gene: TRBD1
j_gene: TRBJ1-1
abundance: once
v_gene: TRBV7-8
CDR3nt: TGTGCCAGCAGCTTAGCGAACGGACAGGGGATGACTGAAGCTTTCTTT
CDR3aa: CASSLANGQGMTEAFF

d_gene: NA
j_gene: TRBJ2-1
abundance: NA
v_gene: TRBV30
CDR3nt: TGTGCCTGGAGTCAGGGGCTCCTTTACAATGAGCAGTTCTTC
CDR3aa: CAWSQGLLYNEQFF

d_gene: TRBD1
j_gene: TRBJ1-5
abundance: NA
v_gene: TRBV28
CDR3nt: TGTGCCAGCAGTTCCTTATCCAGGGGGCAGCCCCAGCATTTT
CDR3aa: CASSSLSRGQPQHF

d_gene: NA
j_gene: TRBJ2-5
abundance: NA
v_gene: TRBV2
CDR3nt: TGTGCCAGCAGTGAATTGCGAGAGACCCAGTACTTC
CDR3aa: CASSELRETQYF